A selection of T cell receptor beta chains follows, all from one sample in a study of blood T cell repertoires in COVID-19. Libraries were prepared by immunoSEQ multiplex PCR; TCRdb keeps only in-frame clonotypes and omits some of them. The sample lists some 290,000 clones; 86% were seen once. Sequences were obtained from peripheral blood. Receptor source: a woman aged 25 to 39 with COVID-19, enrolled during active disease. The CDR3 runs from the conserved cysteine through the conserved F or W. Each record gives: J gene, clone size, V gene, D gene, CDR3 protein, CDR3 DNA. D genes are given only for firm matches. Where a row states a size, it is once, few, many or the class of an expanded clone; other rows omit it.

j_gene: TRBJ1-4; abundance: -; v_gene: TRBV12-3/TRBV12-4; d_gene: -; CDR3aa: CASSLTGKLFF; CDR3nt: TGTGCCAGCAGTTTAACTGGAAAACTGTTTTTT
j_gene: TRBJ2-1; abundance: -; v_gene: TRBV4-1; d_gene: TRBD2; CDR3aa: CASSQDVLAGTNEQFF; CDR3nt: TGCGCCAGCAGCCAAGATGTTCTAGCGGGAACCAATGAGCAGTTCTTC
j_gene: TRBJ1-1; abundance: -; v_gene: TRBV3-1/TRBV3-2; d_gene: -; CDR3aa: CASSQDGSAAVNTEAFF; CDR3nt: TGTGCCAGCAGCCAAGATGGGTCGGCAGCGGTGAACACTGAAGCTTTCTTT
j_gene: TRBJ2-7; abundance: -; v_gene: TRBV6-1; d_gene: TRBD1; CDR3aa: CASSERMTGSSYEQYF; CDR3nt: TGTGCCAGCAGTGAGCGCATGACAGGGAGCTCCTACGAGCAGTACTTC
j_gene: TRBJ2-1; abundance: -; v_gene: TRBV10-2; d_gene: TRBD2; CDR3aa: CASSESLTSGGVKQFF; CDR3nt: TGCGCCAGCAGTGAAAGTTTGACTAGCGGGGGAGTTAAGCAGTTCTTC
j_gene: TRBJ2-1; abundance: -; v_gene: TRBV21-1; d_gene: -; CDR3aa: CASSTWEGTREQFF; CDR3nt: TGTGCCAGCAGCACTTGGGAGGGGACAAGGGAGCAGTTCTTC
j_gene: TRBJ2-3; abundance: -; v_gene: TRBV28; d_gene: -; CDR3aa: CASSLWTGDTQYF; CDR3nt: TGTGCCAGCAGTTTATGGACAGGCGATACGCAGTATTTT
j_gene: TRBJ1-2; abundance: once; v_gene: TRBV2; d_gene: TRBD1; CDR3aa: CASSLQGGGYTF; CDR3nt: TGTGCCAGCAGTTTACAGGGGGGAGGCTACACCTTC
j_gene: TRBJ2-3; abundance: -; v_gene: TRBV7-9; d_gene: -; CDR3aa: CASSLGPDTTDTQYF; CDR3nt: TGTGCCAGCAGCTTAGGCCCCGACACTACAGATACGCAGTATTTT
j_gene: TRBJ2-3; abundance: -; v_gene: TRBV6-4; d_gene: TRBD2; CDR3aa: CASSSLAGGPDTQYF; CDR3nt: TGTGCCAGCAGCAGCCTAGCGGGGGGACCAGATACGCAGTATTTT
j_gene: TRBJ2-5; abundance: -; v_gene: TRBV19; d_gene: TRBD2; CDR3aa: CASSPGLAGAGETQYF; CDR3nt: TGTGCCAGTAGTCCCGGACTAGCGGGGGCGGGAGAGACCCAGTACTTC
j_gene: TRBJ2-7; abundance: -; v_gene: TRBV5-1; d_gene: -; CDR3aa: CASSLTGAIDEQYF; CDR3nt: TGCGCCAGCAGCTTGACAGGTGCTATCGACGAGCAGTACTTC
j_gene: TRBJ1-6; abundance: -; v_gene: TRBV30; d_gene: -; CDR3aa: CAWSYSRVIAPLHF; CDR3nt: TGTGCCTGGAGTTACTCCAGGGTTATCGCACCCCTCCACTTT
j_gene: TRBJ2-2; abundance: -; v_gene: TRBV12-3/TRBV12-4; d_gene: -; CDR3aa: CASSFGTGELFF; CDR3nt: TGTGCCAGCAGTTTCGGCACCGGGGAGCTGTTTTTT
j_gene: TRBJ2-5; abundance: once; v_gene: TRBV19; d_gene: TRBD1; CDR3aa: CASSIFGTGGVETQYF; CDR3nt: TGTGCCAGTAGTATCTTTGGGACAGGGGGCGTGGAGACCCAGTACTTC
j_gene: TRBJ2-3; abundance: -; v_gene: TRBV18; d_gene: -; CDR3aa: CASSRRWGPYSTDTQYF; CDR3nt: TGTGCCAGCTCACGACGTTGGGGGCCGTATAGCACAGATACGCAGTATTTT
j_gene: TRBJ2-1; abundance: -; v_gene: TRBV7-9; d_gene: TRBD2; CDR3aa: CASSLVLAGPNEQFF; CDR3nt: TGTGCCAGCAGCTTAGTACTAGCGGGGCCCAATGAGCAGTTCTTC